Detailed here is one TCR beta chain. This receptor's antigen is unknown. No much larger clone is present one base from it, and per-base qualities are unavailable. The donors were included in the validation cohort of roughly 130 subjects, a group kept apart from the roughly 610-subject first cohort. The source of the sample is a study of cytomegalovirus exposure and HLA in healthy donors (dated by TCRdb to the late 2010s). Concerning the study at large: A later analysis indicated that the 90 to 150 validation repertoires were generated on the platform also employed for the 720 or so repertoires of the first cohort. The study was designed to test whether signatures of past pathogen exposure could be identified by cataloging public T cell receptors. A separate validation cohort of more than 100 different subjects was used in addition to the roughly 700-subject first cohort. The study combined high-throughput TCR immunosequencing, statistical association of individual TCRs with disease status, and machine learning to predict cytomegalovirus infection status.

Study-wide findings and limitations: Of the cluster scores, approximately 95% were above 0 in a later analysis, which found that TCRs clustered in the first cohort also tended to co-occur in the 120 or so validation repertoires. Across donors, most TCR sequences were observed very rarely, whereas some public TCRs were present in many individuals. The study gave a list of some 150 TCR beta chains associated with cytomegalovirus. The authors suggested that the approach could potentially be generalized to other disease states and immunological phenotypes. A later analysis lacked HLA typing for the validation cohort, so it scored co-occurrence in that cohort across all 130 or so repertoires. Cytomegalovirus status was reported to be diagnosed by the classifier with high specificity and sensitivity in both the original and validation cohorts. A few of the identified cytomegalovirus-associated TCR beta chains were confirmed in vitro to be specific for cytomegalovirus antigens.

To prepare the library, the immunoSEQ multiplex PCR assay was applied. In the original analysis: A statistical classification framework was developed to diagnose cytomegalovirus status using the catalog of TCR beta chain sequences. TCRdb re-hosts the immuneACCESS table, in-frame sequences only. Its copies lack some clones; in the studies checked, an unresolved V gene accounts for under half of them, and the cause for the rest is not known. V and J calls and clone size are as listed in that table; D and trimming were resolved from the DNA. A total of 140,000 or so clones appear in this sample, approximately 88% of them only once. The leading ten clones occupy 4.5% of the sample. V is cut by 4 bases and J by 6 bases, and the space between the germline ends is 17 bases. CDR1 is given as SGDLS and CDR2 as YYNGEE, both from the germline V gene. The CDR3 runs 15 amino acids, cysteine and phenylalanine included. Only the CDR3 region is kept as DNA, spanning 45 bases read in frame from base 1.

This receptor was taken from a man younger than 30 in good health and CMV-seropositive. The chain was built from TRBV9 and TRBJ1-5; no D gene can be assigned with confidence. Sequencing was performed on PBMCs. The bases are TGTGCCAGCAGCTCCAATCACGAGGCTCTTCAGCCCCAGCATTTT. It specifies CASSSNHEALQPQHF.